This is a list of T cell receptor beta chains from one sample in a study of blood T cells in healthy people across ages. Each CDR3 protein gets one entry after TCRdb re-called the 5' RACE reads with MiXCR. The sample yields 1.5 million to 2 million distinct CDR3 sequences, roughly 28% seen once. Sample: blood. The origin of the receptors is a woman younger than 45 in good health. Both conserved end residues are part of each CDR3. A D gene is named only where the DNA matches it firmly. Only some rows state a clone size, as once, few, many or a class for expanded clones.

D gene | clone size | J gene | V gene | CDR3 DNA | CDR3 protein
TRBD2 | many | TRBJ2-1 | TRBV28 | TGTGCCAGCAGTTTAGGACTAGAGGAGCGGAATGAGCAGTTCTTC | CASSLGLEERNEQFF
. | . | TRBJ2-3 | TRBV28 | TGTGCCAGCACCTCCCGGGACCCCACATCACGTCCTGATACGCAGTATTTT | CASTSRDPTSRPDTQYF
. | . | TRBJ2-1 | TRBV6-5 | TGTGCCAGCAGTTATGTTTTTAGGGCAGGGTTGTTCTTC | CASSYVFRAGLFF
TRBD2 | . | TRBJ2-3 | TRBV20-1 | TGCAGTGCTAGAGAGGGACTAGCGGGAGTGAGAGATACGCAGTATTTT | CSAREGLAGVRDTQYF
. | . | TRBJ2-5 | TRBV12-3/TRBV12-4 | TGTGCCAGCAGTTTGGGGCGGCGGGACAGTCAAGAGACCCAGTACTTC | CASSLGRRDSQETQYF
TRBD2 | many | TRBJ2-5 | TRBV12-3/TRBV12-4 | TGTGCCAGCAGTCCCGGGACTAGCGGGACCCAGTACTTC | CASSPGTSGTQYF
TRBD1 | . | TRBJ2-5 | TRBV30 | TGTGCCTGGGACAGGGTTGGGGAGACCCAGTACTTC | CAWDRVGETQYF
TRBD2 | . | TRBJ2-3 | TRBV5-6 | TGTGCCAGCAGCTTGGAGACTAGCGGATTCACAGATACGCAGTATTTT | CASSLETSGFTDTQYF
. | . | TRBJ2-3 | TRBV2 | TGTGCCAGCGTGATGGGCCTGGGCCCAGATACGCAGTATTTT | CASVMGLGPDTQYF
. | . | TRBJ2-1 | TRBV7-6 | TGTGCCAGCAGCTCTAATAAGCTAATGGGAACACCCTACAATGAGCAGTTCTTC | CASSSNKLMGTPYNEQFF
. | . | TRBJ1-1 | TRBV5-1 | TGCGCCAGCAGCTTGCAATCCGCTTCAGTGAACACTGAAGCTTTCTTT | CASSLQSASVNTEAFF